The rows below give T cell receptor beta chains drawn from one sample of a study of blood T cell repertoires in COVID-19. Profiling relied on immunoSEQ multiplex PCR, and the TCRdb table lists in-frame clones only, not all of them. Of hundreds of thousands of clones in the sample, around 84% were seen once. The sequenced sample was PBMCs or T cells enriched from blood (not recorded which). These TCRs come from a woman between 50 and 59 years old who had recovered from COVID-19. The conserved cysteine and the conserved F or W are not part of the CDR3 here. The order of the fields is CDR3 protein, J gene, V gene.

CDR3: ASSEGRGVSQPQH; J: TRBJ1-5; V: TRBV2
CDR3: ASSMQPRGNQPQH; J: TRBJ1-5; V: TRBV19
CDR3: ASSHGGHGDTQY; J: TRBJ2-3; V: TRBV4-1
CDR3: ASSRGLYGYT; J: TRBJ1-2; V: TRBV28
CDR3: ASTPSWAGYGYT; J: TRBJ1-2; V: TRBV19
CDR3: ASSGSGGPTFGTDTQY; J: TRBJ2-3; V: TRBV2
CDR3: ASSSGQGDYGYT; J: TRBJ1-2; V: TRBV5-8
CDR3: ASSPAESISTDTQY; J: TRBJ2-3; V: TRBV18
CDR3: ASSSLPGGPGRNTEAF; J: TRBJ1-1; V: TRBV28
CDR3: ASSSQGSIY; J: TRBJ1-3; V: TRBV6-6
CDR3: ASSSWTGGGQPQH; J: TRBJ1-5; V: TRBV7-2
CDR3: ASSRQGGNSPLH; J: TRBJ1-6; V: TRBV7-2
CDR3: ASSQGLALPDEQF; J: TRBJ2-1; V: TRBV6-5
CDR3: ASSYSGQGKTEAF; J: TRBJ1-1; V: TRBV5-1
CDR3: ASTREDGYT; J: TRBJ1-2; V: TRBV2
CDR3: ASSQPKPGLAGTFNEQF; J: TRBJ2-1; V: TRBV7-9
CDR3: ASSLARVDEQY; J: TRBJ2-7; V: TRBV5-1
CDR3: ASSLLPQLNTEAF; J: TRBJ1-1; V: TRBV28
CDR3: ASKTGNTEAF; J: TRBJ1-1; V: TRBV27
CDR3: AISEPPRTSGIYNEQF; J: TRBJ2-1; V: TRBV10-3
CDR3: ASSMTREDEQF; J: TRBJ2-1; V: TRBV19
CDR3: ASSEQSTDTQY; J: TRBJ2-3; V: TRBV6-4
CDR3: ASSPREGETYEQY; J: TRBJ2-7; V: TRBV18
CDR3: ASSEGAYGYT; J: TRBJ1-2; V: TRBV5-1
CDR3: ASSSTGTGYEKLF; J: TRBJ1-4; V: TRBV27
CDR3: ASSLGTGINEKLF; J: TRBJ1-4; V: TRBV5-1
CDR3: ASSLPGGTEAF; J: TRBJ1-1; V: TRBV3-1/TRBV3-2
CDR3: ASSFGTFTGELF; J: TRBJ2-2; V: TRBV2
CDR3: ASSLSAANYGYT; J: TRBJ1-2; V: TRBV27
CDR3: ASSSTGITGELF; J: TRBJ2-2; V: TRBV7-3
CDR3: ASSVWGVGREINEQF; J: TRBJ2-1; V: TRBV9
CDR3: ASSFLGRDEAF; J: TRBJ1-1; V: TRBV7-9